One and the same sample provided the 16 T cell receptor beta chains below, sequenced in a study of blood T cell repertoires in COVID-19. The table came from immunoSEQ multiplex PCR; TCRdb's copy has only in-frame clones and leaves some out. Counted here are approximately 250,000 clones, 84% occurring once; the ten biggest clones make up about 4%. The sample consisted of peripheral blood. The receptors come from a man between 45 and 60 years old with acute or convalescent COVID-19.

CDR3 sequence reads: CASSVGGSVLTDTQYF. In nucleotides, the CDR3 is TGTGCCAGCAGCGTAGGCGGCTCTGTGCTCACAGATACGCAGTATTTT. This chain links TRBV9 with TRBJ2-3; D remains unclear. The germline V and J ends were trimmed by 0 bases and 2 bases, with 13 bases remaining between them. The CDR3 loop spans 16 amino acids. The germline V gene encodes CDR1 SGDLS and CDR2 YYNGEE.

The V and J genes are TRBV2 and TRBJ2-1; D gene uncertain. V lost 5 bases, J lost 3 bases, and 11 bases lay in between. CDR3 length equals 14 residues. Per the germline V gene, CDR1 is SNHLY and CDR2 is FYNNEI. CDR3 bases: TGTGCCAGCAGTCTTTTTACTATCTACAATGAGCAGTTCTTC. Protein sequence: CASSLFTIYNEQFF.

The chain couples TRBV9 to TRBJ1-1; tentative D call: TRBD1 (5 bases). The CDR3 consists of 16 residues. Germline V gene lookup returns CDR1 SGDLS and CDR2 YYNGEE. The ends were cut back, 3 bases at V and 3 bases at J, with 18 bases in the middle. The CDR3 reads CASSARTGLGDTEAFF. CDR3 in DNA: TGTGCCAGCAGCGCCAGAACGGGCCTAGGGGACACTGAAGCTTTCTTT.

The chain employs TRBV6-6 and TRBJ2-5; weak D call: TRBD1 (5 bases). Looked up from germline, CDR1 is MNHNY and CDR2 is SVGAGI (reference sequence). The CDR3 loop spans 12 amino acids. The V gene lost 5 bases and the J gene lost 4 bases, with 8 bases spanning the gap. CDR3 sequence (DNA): TGTGCCAGCAGTCGTGACAGAGAGACCCAGTACTTC. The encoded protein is CASSRDRETQYF.

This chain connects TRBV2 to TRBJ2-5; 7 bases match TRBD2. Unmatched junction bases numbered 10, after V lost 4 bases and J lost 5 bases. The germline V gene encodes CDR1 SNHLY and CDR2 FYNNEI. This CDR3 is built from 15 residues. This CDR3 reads CASSVQSGTAETQYF. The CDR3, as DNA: TGTGCCAGCAGTGTCCAAAGCGGGACGGCGGAGACCCAGTACTTC. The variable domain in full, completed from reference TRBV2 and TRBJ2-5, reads EPEVTQTPSHQVTQMGQEVILRCVPISNHLYFYWYRQILGQKVEFLVSFYNNEISEKSEIFDDQFSVERPDGSNFTLKIRSTKLEDSAMYFCASSVQSGTAETQYFGPGTRLLVL.

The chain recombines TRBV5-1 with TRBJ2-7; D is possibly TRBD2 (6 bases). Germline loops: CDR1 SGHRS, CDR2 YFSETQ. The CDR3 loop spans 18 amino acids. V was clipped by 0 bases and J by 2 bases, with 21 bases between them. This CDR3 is CASSLEWVIRGKAYEQYF. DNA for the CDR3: TGCGCCAGCAGCTTGGAGTGGGTGATCCGGGGGAAAGCCTACGAGCAGTACTTC.

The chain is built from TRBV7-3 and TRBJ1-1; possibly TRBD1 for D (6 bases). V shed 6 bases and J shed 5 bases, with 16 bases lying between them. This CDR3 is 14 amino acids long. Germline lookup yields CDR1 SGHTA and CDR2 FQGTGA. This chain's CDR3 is CASSETGPGTEAFF. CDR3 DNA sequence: TGTGCCAGCAGTGAGACAGGACCGGGGACTGAAGCTTTCTTT.

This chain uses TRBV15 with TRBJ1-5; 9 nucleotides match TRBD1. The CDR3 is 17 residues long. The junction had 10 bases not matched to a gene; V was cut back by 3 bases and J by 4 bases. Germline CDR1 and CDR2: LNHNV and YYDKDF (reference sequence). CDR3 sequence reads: CATSRVLQGADNQPQHF. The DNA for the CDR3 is TGTGCCACCAGCAGGGTATTACAGGGGGCTGATAATCAGCCCCAGCATTTT.

DNA for the CDR3: TGTGCCAGCAGTTTAGTGATACTAGCAAATGAGCAGTTCTTC. This sequence encodes CASSLVILANEQFF. The chain combines TRBV28 with TRBJ2-1; D is possibly TRBD2 (6 bases). The germline CDR1 and CDR2 sequences are MDHEN and SYDVKM. CDR3 length: 14 residues. Trimming took off 2 bases at V and 7 bases at J, with 12 bases between the two ends.

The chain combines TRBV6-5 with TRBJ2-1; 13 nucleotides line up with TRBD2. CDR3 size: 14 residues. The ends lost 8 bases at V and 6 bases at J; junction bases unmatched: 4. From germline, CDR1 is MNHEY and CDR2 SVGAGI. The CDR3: CASRTSGSSNEQFF. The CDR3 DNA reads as TGTGCCAGCCGGACTAGCGGGAGTTCCAATGAGCAGTTCTTC.

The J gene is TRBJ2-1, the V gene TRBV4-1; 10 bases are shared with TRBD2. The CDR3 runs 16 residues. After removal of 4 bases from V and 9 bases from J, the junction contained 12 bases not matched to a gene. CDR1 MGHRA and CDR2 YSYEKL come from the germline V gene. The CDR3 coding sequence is TGCGCCAGCAGCCGAACTCCTAGCGGGAGTGTGGGTGAGCAGTTCTTC. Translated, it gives CASSRTPSGSVGEQFF.

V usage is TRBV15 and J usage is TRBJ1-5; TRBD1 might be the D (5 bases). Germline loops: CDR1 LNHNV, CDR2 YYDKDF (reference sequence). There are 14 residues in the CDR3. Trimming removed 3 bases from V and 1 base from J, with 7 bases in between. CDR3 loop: CATSSRQSNQPQHF. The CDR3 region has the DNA TGTGCCACCAGCAGTAGACAGAGCAATCAGCCCCAGCATTTT.

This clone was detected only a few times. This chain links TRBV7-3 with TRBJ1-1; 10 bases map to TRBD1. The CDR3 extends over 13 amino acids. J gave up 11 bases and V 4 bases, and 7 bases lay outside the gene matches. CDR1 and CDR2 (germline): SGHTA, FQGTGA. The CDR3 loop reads CASSSRQGAEAFF. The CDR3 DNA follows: TGTGCCAGCAGCTCCCGACAGGGGGCCGAGGCTTTCTTT. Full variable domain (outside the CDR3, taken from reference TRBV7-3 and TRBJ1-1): GAGVSQTPSNKVTEKGKYVELRCDPISGHTALYWYRQSLGQGPEFLIYFQGTGAADDSGLPNDRFFAVRPEGSVSTLKIQRTERGDSAVYLCASSSRQGAEAFFGQGTRLTVV.

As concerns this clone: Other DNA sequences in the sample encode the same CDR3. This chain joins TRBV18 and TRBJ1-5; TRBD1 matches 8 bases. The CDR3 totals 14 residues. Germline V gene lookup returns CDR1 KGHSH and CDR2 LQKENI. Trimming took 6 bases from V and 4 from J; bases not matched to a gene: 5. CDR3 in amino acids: CASSPQGANQPQHF. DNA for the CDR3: TGTGCCAGCTCTCCGCAGGGGGCAAATCAGCCCCAGCATTTT.

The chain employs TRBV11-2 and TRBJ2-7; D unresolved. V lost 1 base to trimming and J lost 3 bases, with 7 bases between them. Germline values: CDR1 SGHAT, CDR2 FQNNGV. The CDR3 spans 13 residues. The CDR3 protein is CASSLAPGYEQYF. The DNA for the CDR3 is TGTGCCAGCAGCTTAGCGCCAGGCTACGAGCAGTACTTC.

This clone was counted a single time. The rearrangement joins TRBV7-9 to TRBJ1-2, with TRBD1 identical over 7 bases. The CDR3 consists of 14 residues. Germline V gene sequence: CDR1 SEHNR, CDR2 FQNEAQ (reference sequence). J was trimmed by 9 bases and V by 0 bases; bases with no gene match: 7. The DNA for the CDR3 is TGTGCCAGCAGCTTAGCTTACAGGGGTTGGAGCTACACCTTC. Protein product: CASSLAYRGWSYTF.